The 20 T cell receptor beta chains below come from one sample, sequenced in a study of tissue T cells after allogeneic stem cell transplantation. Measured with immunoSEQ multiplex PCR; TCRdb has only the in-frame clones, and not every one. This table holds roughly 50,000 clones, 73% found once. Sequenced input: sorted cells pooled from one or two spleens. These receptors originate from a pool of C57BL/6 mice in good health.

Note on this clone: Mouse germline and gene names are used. CDR3 amino acids: CTCSADRWGRGEQYF. Partial CDR3 DNA: TGCACCTGCAGTGCAGATCGATGGGGGCGAGGAGAACAGTAC. This chain joins TRBV1 and TRBJ2-7; D tentatively reads TRBD1 or TRBD2 (6 bases each). The sequence runs out 1 residue before the end of the CDR3; the remainder is reconstructed from the germline J gene. The CDR3 length is 15 residues. CDR1 and CDR2 from the germline V gene are NSQYPW and LRSPGD (reference sequence). Trimming pared 0 bases from V and 7 bases from J, leaving 16 bases between.

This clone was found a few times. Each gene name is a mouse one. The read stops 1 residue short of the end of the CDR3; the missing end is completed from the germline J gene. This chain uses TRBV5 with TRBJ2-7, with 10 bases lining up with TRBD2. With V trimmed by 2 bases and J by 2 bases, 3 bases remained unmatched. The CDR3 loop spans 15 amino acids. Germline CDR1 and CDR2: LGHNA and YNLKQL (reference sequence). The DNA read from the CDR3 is TGTGCCAGCAGCCAAACCGGGACTGGGGCCTATGAACAGTAC. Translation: CASSQTGTGAYEQY. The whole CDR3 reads CASSQTGTGAYEQYF.

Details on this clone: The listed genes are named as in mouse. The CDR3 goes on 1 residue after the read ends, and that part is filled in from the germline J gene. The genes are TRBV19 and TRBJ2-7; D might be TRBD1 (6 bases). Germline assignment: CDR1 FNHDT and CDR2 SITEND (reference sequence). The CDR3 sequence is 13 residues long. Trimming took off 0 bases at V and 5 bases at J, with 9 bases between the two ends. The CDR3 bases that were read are TGTGCCAGCAGTATAGGCCCAGGGGATGAACAGTAC. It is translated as CASSIGPGDEQY. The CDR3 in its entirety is CASSIGPGDEQYF. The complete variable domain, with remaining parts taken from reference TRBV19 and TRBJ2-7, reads GGIITQTPKFLIGQEGQKLTLKCQQNFNHDTMYWYRQDSGKGLRLIYYSITENDLQKGDLSEGYDASREKKSSFSLTVTSAQKNEMAVFLCASSIGPGDEQYFGPGTRLTVL.

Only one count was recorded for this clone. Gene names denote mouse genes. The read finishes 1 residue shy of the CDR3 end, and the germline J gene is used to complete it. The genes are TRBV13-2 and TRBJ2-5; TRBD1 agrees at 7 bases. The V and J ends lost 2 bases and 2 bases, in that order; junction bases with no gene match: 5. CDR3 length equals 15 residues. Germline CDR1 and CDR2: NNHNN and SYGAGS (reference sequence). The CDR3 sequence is CASGDHRGGQDTQYF. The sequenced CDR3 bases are TGTGCCAGCGGTGACCACAGGGGTGGCCAAGACACCCAGTAC.

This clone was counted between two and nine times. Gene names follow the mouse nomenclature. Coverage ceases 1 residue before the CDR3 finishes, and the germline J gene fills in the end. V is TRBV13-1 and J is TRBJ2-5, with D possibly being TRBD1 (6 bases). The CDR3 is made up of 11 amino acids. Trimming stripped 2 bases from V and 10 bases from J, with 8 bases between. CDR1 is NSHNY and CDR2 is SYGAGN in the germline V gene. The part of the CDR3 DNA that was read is TGTGCCAGCAGTGAAGGGGGTCCCCAGTAC. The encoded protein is CASSEGGPQY. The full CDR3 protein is CASSEGGPQYF.

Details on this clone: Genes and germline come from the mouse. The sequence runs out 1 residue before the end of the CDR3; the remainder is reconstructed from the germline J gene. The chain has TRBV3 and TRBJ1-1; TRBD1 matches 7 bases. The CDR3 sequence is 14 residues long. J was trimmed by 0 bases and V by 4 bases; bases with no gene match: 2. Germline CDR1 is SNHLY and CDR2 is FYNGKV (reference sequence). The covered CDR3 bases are TGTGCCAGCAGCTCCGGGACAGCAAACACAGAAGTCTTC. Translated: CASSSGTANTEVF. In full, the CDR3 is CASSSGTANTEVFF.

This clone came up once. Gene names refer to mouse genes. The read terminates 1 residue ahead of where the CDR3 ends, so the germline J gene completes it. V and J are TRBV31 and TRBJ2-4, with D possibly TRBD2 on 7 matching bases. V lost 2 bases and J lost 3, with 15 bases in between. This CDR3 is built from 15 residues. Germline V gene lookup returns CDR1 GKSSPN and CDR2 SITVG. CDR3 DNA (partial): TGTGCCTGGAGTTGGGGGGCGGAGGGACAAAACACCTTGTAC. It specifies CAWSWGAEGQNTLY. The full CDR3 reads CAWSWGAEGQNTLYF.

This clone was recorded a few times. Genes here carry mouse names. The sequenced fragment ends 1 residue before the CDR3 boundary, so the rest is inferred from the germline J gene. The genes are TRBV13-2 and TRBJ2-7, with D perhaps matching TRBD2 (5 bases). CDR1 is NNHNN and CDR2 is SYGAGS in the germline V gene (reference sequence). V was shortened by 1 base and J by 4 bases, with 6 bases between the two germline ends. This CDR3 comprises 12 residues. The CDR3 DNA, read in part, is TGTGCCAGCGGTGATTCTGGGTATGAACAGTAC. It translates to CASGDSGYEQY. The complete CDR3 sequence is CASGDSGYEQYF.

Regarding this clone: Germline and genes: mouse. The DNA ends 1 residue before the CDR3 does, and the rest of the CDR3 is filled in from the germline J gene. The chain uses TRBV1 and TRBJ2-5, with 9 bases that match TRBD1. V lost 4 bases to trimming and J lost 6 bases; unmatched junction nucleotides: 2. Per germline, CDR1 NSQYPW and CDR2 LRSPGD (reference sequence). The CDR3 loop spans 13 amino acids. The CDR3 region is CTCSVQGADTQYF. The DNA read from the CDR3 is TGCACCTGCAGTGTACAGGGGGCGGACACCCAGTAC.

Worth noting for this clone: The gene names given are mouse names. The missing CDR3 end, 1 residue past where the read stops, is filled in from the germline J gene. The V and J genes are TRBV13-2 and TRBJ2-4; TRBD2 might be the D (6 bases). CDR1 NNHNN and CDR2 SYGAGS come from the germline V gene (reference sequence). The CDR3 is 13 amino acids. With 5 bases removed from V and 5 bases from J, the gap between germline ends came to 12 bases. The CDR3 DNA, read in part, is TGTGCCAGCGGGGAGGCGGGGGGAAACACCTTGTAC. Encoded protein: CASGEAGGNTLY. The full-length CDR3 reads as CASGEAGGNTLYF.

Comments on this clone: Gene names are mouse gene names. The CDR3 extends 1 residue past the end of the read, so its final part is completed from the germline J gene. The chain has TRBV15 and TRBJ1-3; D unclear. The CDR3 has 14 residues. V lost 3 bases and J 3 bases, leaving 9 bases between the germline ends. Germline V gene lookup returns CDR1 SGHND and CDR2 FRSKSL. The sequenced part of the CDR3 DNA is TGTGCCAGCAGTTTTATAGGGAATGGAAATACGCTCTAT. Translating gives CASSFIGNGNTLY. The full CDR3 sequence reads CASSFIGNGNTLYF.

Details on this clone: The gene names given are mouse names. CDR3 amino acids: CASSSNWGVSYEQYF. The part of the CDR3 DNA that was read is TGTGCTAGCAGTAGTAACTGGGGGGTCTCCTATGAACAGTAC. This sequence joins TRBV17 and TRBJ2-7, with 9 nucleotides matching TRBD2. The read is 1 residue too short to cover the CDR3 end, so that end is filled in from the germline J gene. The CDR3 contains 15 residues. CDR1 is MNHDT, CDR2 YYDKIL, per germline. Unmatched junction bases numbered 3, after V lost 3 bases and J lost 0 bases.

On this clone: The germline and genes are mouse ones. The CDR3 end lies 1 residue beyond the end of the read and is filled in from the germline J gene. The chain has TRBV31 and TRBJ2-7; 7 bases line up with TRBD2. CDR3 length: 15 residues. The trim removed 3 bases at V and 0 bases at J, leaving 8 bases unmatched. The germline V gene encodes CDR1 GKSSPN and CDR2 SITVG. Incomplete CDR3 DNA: TGTGCCTGGAGCCGCGACTGGGAGAGCTCCTATGAACAGTAC. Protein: CAWSRDWESSYEQY. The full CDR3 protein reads CAWSRDWESSYEQYF.

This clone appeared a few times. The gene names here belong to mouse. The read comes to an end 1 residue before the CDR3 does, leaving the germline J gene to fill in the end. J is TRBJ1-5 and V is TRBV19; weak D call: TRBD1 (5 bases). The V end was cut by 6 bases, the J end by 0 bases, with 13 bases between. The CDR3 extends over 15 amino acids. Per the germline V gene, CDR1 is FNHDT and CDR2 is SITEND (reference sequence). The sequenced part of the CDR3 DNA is TGTGCCAGCACATCGGGGCAGTATAACAACCAGGCTCCGCTT. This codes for CASTSGQYNNQAPL. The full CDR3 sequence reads CASTSGQYNNQAPLF. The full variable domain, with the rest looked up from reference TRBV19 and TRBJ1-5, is GGIITQTPKFLIGQEGQKLTLKCQQNFNHDTMYWYRQDSGKGLRLIYYSITENDLQKGDLSEGYDASREKKSSFSLTVTSAQKNEMAVFLCASTSGQYNNQAPLFGEGTRLSVL.

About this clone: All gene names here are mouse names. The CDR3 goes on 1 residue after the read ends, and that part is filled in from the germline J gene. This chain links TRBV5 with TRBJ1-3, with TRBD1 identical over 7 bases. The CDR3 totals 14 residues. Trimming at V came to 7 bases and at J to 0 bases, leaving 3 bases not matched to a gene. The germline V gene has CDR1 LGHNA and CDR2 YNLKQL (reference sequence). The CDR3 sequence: CASKGTVSGNTLYF. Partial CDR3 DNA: TGTGCCAGCAAAGGGACAGTTTCTGGAAATACGCTCTAT.

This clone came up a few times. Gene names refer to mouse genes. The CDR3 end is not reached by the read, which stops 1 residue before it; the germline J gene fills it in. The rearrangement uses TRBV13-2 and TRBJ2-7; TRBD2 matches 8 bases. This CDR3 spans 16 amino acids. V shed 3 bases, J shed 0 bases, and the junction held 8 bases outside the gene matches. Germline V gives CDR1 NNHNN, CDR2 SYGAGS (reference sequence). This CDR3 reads CASGVPRDWSSYEQYF. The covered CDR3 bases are TGTGCCAGCGGTGTCCCCCGGGACTGGAGCTCCTATGAACAGTAC.

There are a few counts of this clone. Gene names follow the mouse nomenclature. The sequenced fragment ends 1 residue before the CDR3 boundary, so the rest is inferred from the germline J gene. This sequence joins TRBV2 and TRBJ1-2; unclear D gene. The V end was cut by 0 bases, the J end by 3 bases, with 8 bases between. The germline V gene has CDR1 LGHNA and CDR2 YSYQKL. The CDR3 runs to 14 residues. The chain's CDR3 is CASSQDEGDSDYTF. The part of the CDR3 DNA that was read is TGTGCCAGCAGCCAAGATGAGGGTGACTCCGACTACACC.

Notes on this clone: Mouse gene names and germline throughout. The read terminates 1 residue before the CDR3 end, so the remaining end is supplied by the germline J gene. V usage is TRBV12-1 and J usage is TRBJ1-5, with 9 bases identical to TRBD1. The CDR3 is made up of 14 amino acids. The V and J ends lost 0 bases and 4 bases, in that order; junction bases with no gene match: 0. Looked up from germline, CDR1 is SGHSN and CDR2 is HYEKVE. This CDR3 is CASSLDRGNQAPLF. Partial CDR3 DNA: TGTGCCAGCTCTCTCGACAGGGGGAACCAGGCTCCGCTT.

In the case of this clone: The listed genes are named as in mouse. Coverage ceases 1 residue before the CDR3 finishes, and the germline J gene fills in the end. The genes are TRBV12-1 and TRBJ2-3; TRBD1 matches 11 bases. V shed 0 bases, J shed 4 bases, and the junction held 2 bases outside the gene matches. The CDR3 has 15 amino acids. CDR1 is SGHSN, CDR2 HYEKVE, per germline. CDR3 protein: CASSLGTGGPETLYF. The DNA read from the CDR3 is TGTGCCAGCTCTCTCGGGACAGGGGGACCAGAAACGCTGTAT.

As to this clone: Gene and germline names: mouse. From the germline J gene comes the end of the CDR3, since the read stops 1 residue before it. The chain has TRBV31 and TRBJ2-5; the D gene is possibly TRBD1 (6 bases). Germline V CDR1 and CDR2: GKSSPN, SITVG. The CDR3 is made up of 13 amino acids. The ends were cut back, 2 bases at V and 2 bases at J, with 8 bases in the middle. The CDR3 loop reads CAWSSGAQDTQYF. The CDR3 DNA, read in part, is TGTGCCTGGAGTTCAGGGGCCCAAGACACCCAGTAC.